These T cell receptor beta chains were read from a single sample in a study of TIL therapy for anti-PD-1-resistant metastatic lung cancer. Sequencing was performed with immunoSEQ multiplex PCR; in TCRdb, only in-frame clones are kept and a portion is missing. The sample yields approximately 87,000 clones, less than 70% seen once. This material consisted of tumor tissue, taken at baseline. The origin of the receptors is a person between 30 and 80 years old with non-small cell lung cancer. Both conserved end residues are part of each CDR3. A D gene is named only where the DNA matches it firmly.

v_gene: TRBV9
j_gene: TRBJ2-1
d_gene: .
CDR3aa: CASSPRGSSYNEQFF
CDR3nt: TGTGCCAGCAGCCCTCGGGGGAGCTCCTACAATGAGCAGTTCTTC

v_gene: TRBV7-9
j_gene: TRBJ2-5
d_gene: .
CDR3aa: CASSSREWYF
CDR3nt: TGTGCCAGCAGCTCCCGGGAGTGGTACTTC

v_gene: TRBV15
j_gene: TRBJ2-5
d_gene: .
CDR3aa: CATSRSGVQETQYF
CDR3nt: TGTGCCACCAGCAGATCCGGGGTACAAGAGACCCAGTACTTC

v_gene: TRBV7-2
j_gene: TRBJ2-1
d_gene: TRBD2
CDR3aa: CASSPPGTSVSFEQFF
CDR3nt: TGTGCCAGCAGCCCCCCCGGGACTAGCGTATCATTTGAGCAGTTCTTC

v_gene: TRBV5-4
j_gene: TRBJ2-5
d_gene: .
CDR3aa: CASSLVGETQYF
CDR3nt: TGTGCCAGCAGCTTGGTGGGGGAGACCCAGTACTTC

v_gene: TRBV28
j_gene: TRBJ2-7
d_gene: .
CDR3aa: CASSSTVPYEQYF
CDR3nt: TGTGCCAGCAGCTCGACAGTCCCCTACGAGCAGTACTTC

v_gene: TRBV6-6
j_gene: TRBJ1-5
d_gene: .
CDR3aa: CASSRSRGAARNQPQHF
CDR3nt: TGTGCCAGCAGTCGATCTAGGGGGGCAGCTCGCAATCAGCCCCAGCATTTT

v_gene: TRBV3-1/TRBV3-2
j_gene: TRBJ1-3
d_gene: .
CDR3aa: CAKGAGLKRNTIYF
CDR3nt: TGTGCCAAGGGAGCAGGGCTTAAAAGAAACACCATATATTTT

v_gene: TRBV19
j_gene: TRBJ2-7
d_gene: .
CDR3aa: CASSAGTLPGGEQYF
CDR3nt: TGTGCCAGTAGTGCCGGGACCCTACCCGGGGGCGAGCAGTACTTC

v_gene: TRBV27
j_gene: TRBJ1-1
d_gene: .
CDR3aa: CASSLGYLGSEAFF
CDR3nt: TGTGCCAGCAGTCTGGGGTACTTGGGGTCTGAAGCTTTCTTT

v_gene: TRBV6-6
j_gene: TRBJ1-1
d_gene: TRBD1
CDR3aa: CASSPPRRGLNTEAFF
CDR3nt: TGTGCCAGCAGTCCCCCGCGGAGGGGGCTGAACACTGAAGCTTTCTTT